Listed here are 11 T cell receptor beta chains from one sample, sequenced in a study of radiation and T cells in renal cell carcinoma. Libraries were prepared by immunoSEQ multiplex PCR; TCRdb keeps only in-frame clonotypes and omits some of them. The sample records just over 150,000 clones, 87% being singletons. Time point meaning: blood 2 weeks post-SBRT. Treatment indicated: 15 Gy SBRT to primary tumor, nephrectomy 4 weeks later. The sequencing here drew on blood, taken from a patient whose treatment included radiotherapy and nephrectomy. These receptors originate from a woman aged 45-65 years with renal cell carcinoma.

This chain links TRBV6-1 with TRBJ1-2, with 11 bases lining up with TRBD1. The CDR3 has 13 residues. J was trimmed by 7 bases and V by 6 bases; bases with no gene match: 4. The germline gives CDR1 MNHNS, CDR2 SASEGT. In DNA form, the CDR3 reads TGTGCCAGCAGCCCCGGGACAGGGGGTGGCTACACCTTC. It specifies CASSPGTGGGYTF.

This chain uses TRBV10-3 with TRBJ2-5; TRBD1 might be the D (6 bases). The CDR3 runs to 12 residues. The germline V gene encodes CDR1 ENHRY and CDR2 SYGVKD. Trimming stripped 2 bases from V and 12 bases from J, with 13 bases between. In DNA, the CDR3 is TGTGCCATCAGTGAGGGGGGCCCCAAAAAGTACTTC. It codes for CAISEGGPKKYF.

The chain has TRBV9 and TRBJ1-1, with D unclear. Germline lookup yields CDR1 SGDLS and CDR2 YYNGEE. The CDR3 is 14 residues long. The V end was cut by 0 bases, the J end by 1 base, with 7 bases between. The CDR3 DNA reads TGTGCCAGCAGCGTAGTGAGAGAGAACACTGAAGCTTTCTTT. Translating gives CASSVVRENTEAFF. The full variable domain, with the rest looked up from reference TRBV9 and TRBJ1-1, is DSGVTQTPKHLITATGQRVTLRCSPRSGDLSVYWYQQSLDQGLQFLIQYYNGEERAKGNILERFSAQQFPDLHSELNLSSLELGDSALYFCASSVVRENTEAFFGQGTRLTVV.

This clone was recorded only once. The V call is TRBV6-1, the J call TRBJ1-2, with D maybe TRBD1 (5 bases). Trimming stripped 3 bases from V and 4 bases from J, with 12 bases between. The V gene's germline CDR1 is MNHNS and CDR2 SASEGT. This CDR3 comprises 14 residues. In DNA form, the CDR3 reads TGTGCCAGCAGTGAGATGGGACGGTTCTATGGCTACACCTTC. This gives the protein CASSEMGRFYGYTF.

The chain couples TRBV19 to TRBJ2-3; the match to TRBD1 covers 7 bases. The CDR3 is 15 residues long. Trimming cost V 5 bases and J 4 bases; bases outside gene matches: 9. The germline gives CDR1 LNHDA, CDR2 SQIVND (reference sequence). In DNA, the CDR3 is TGTGCCAGTAGTCCCCGACAGGGAAAGGCAGATACGCAGTATTTT. Amino acids: CASSPRQGKADTQYF.

There are a few counts of this clone. The rearrangement joins TRBV10-1 to TRBJ1-5; the D gene is possibly TRBD1 (5 bases). V was clipped by 2 bases and J by 6 bases, with 14 bases between them. This CDR3 region has 15 residues. The germline gives CDR1 WNHNN, CDR2 SYGVQD (reference sequence). Here the CDR3 reads CASSERGEKGQPQHF. The DNA for the CDR3 is TGCGCCAGCAGTGAGCGAGGGGAGAAAGGTCAGCCCCAGCATTTT.

The chain recombines TRBV28 with TRBJ2-7; possible D gene TRBD1, 5 bases. Between the trimmed V and J ends, which lost 7 bases and 5 bases, there was a span of 18 bases. Germline CDR1 is MDHEN and CDR2 is SYDVKM. CDR3 length: 14 amino acids. Here the CDR3 DNA reads TGTGCCAGCAAGAACCTTAGGGGTCTCGACGAGCAGTACTTC. Its protein is CASKNLRGLDEQYF.

In DNA form, the CDR3 reads TGTGCCAGCAGCTTAGTTAGGAGCACTGAAGCTTTCTTT. The encoded protein is CASSLVRSTEAFF. The chain joins TRBV11-2 to TRBJ1-1; D not certain. Deletions cut 1 base from V and 4 bases from J, with 7 bases between. The CDR3 spans 13 residues. Germline assignment: CDR1 SGHAT and CDR2 FQNNGV.

This chain uses TRBV9 with TRBJ2-5, with D perhaps matching TRBD2 (5 bases). CDR1 SGDLS and CDR2 YYNGEE come from the germline V gene. The V gene lost 0 bases and the J gene lost 5 bases, with 11 bases spanning the gap. This CDR3 spans 14 amino acids. The DNA of the CDR3 is TGTGCCAGCAGCGTAGGCGCTAGCTCCGAGACCCAGTACTTC. Translated, it gives CASSVGASSETQYF.

The chain combines TRBV19 with TRBJ1-1; D not resolved. V lost 3 bases and J 3 bases, leaving 8 bases between the germline ends. CDR1 LNHDA and CDR2 SQIVND come from the germline V gene (reference sequence). The CDR3 contains 13 residues. CDR3 residues: CASSIKGYTEAFF. The CDR3 bases are TGTGCCAGTAGTATTAAAGGGTACACTGAAGCTTTCTTT.

CDR3 protein: CASSVTSAQETQYF. CDR3 DNA: TGCGCCAGCAGCGTCACTAGCGCTCAAGAGACCCAGTACTTC. V gene TRBV5-1 combines with J gene TRBJ2-5; 7 nucleotides match TRBD2. The CDR3 runs 14 residues. Trimming took 4 bases from V and 2 from J; bases not matched to a gene: 5. CDR1 and CDR2 (germline): SGHRS, YFSETQ. The whole variable domain, filled in from reference TRBV5-1 and TRBJ2-5, reads KAGVTQTPRYLIKTRGQQVTLSCSPISGHRSVSWYQQTPGQGLQFLFEYFSETQRNKGNFPGRFSGRQFSNSRSEMNVSTLELGDSALYLCASSVTSAQETQYFGPGTRLLVL.